This T cell receptor beta chain was sequenced for a study of blood T cell repertoires in COVID-19. Whole-study context: In each case, the material was cDNA or gDNA derived from T cells, B-cell-depleted T cells, or PBMCs.

The germline V gene has CDR1 MDHEN and CDR2 SYDVKM. The CDR3 is 15 residues long. The junction had 3 bases not matched to a gene; V was cut back by 1 base and J by 5 bases. Two consecutive negative NP/OP PCR tests, clearance, or resolved symptoms defined Cohort 3 recovery. TCRdb keeps only in-frame clones here, not all; method: immunoSEQ multiplex PCR. The data contain some 320,000 clones, around 90% of them singletons. This clone appeared once. Sequencing was performed on PBMCs or T cells enriched from blood (not recorded which). The sequence came from a man between 60 and 70 years old who had recovered from COVID-19. J is TRBJ1-5 and V is TRBV28, with 9 bases fitting TRBD1. The CDR3 reads CASSLLDRGDQPQHF. The DNA of the CDR3 is TGTGCCAGCAGTTTATTAGACAGGGGGGATCAGCCCCAGCATTTT.